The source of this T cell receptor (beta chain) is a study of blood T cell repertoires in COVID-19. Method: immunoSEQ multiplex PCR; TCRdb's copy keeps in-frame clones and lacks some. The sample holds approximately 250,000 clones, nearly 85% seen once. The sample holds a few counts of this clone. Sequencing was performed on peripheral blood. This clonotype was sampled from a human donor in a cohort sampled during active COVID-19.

The CDR3 DNA reads TGCGCCAGCAGCTCCCTCCAACTAACTGTCACCATCCAAAACTACAATGAGCAGTTCTTC. This encodes CASSSLQLTVTIQNYNEQFF. The chain employs TRBV5-1 and TRBJ2-1; D not certain. The CDR3 length is 20 residues. Germline-derived CDR1 and CDR2 are SGHRS and YFSETQ. Deletions cut 3 bases from V and 3 bases from J, with 28 bases between.